The 30 T cell receptor beta chains presented below share a single source sample, sequenced in a study. TCRdb ran MiXCR on the 5' RACE reads and lists one entry per CDR3 protein. The sample yields approximately 50,000 distinct CDR3 sequences, roughly 20% seen once. Cells sorted as Tregs were CD4+, CD25+ and CD127-/low. Specimen: tumor-infiltrating Tregs sorted from the breast tumor. These receptors came from a female donor with breast cancer.

J is TRBJ1-1 and V is TRBV2; D is ambiguous. The germline V gene encodes CDR1 SNHLY and CDR2 FYNNEI. This CDR3 region has 15 residues. V lost 6 bases to trimming and J lost 0 bases, with 14 bases between them. CDR3 DNA: TGTGCCAGCAGGGAAACGGTTACCTTGAACACTGAAGCTTTCTTT. This encodes CASRETVTLNTEAFF.

This clonotype appeared many times. The chain employs TRBV12-3 or TRBV12-4 and TRBJ1-5; D is ambiguous. Trimming cost V 5 bases and J 3 bases, with 11 bases left between them. The CDR3 contains 14 residues. CDR3 DNA: TGTGCCAGCAGTCGGACGGCGGTCAATCAGCCCCAGCATTTT. It yields the protein CASSRTAVNQPQHF.

The chain couples TRBV7-9 to TRBJ1-1, with D unclear. The germline gives CDR1 SEHNR, CDR2 FQNEAQ (reference sequence). Trimming pared 5 bases from V and 2 bases from J, leaving 15 bases between. This CDR3 is built from 15 residues. The CDR3 protein is CASSQVGRSNTEAFF. CDR3 nucleotides: TGTGCCAGCAGCCAGGTCGGACGCAGTAACACTGAAGCTTTCTTT.

In this sample, this clonotype turned up many times. The chain carries TRBV7-6 and TRBJ1-5; D is uncertain. V lost 3 bases and J 7 bases, leaving 10 bases between the germline ends. The germline V gene has CDR1 SGHVS and CDR2 FNYEAQ. The CDR3 is 13 residues long. As DNA, the CDR3 is TGTGCCAGCAGCTTGCGTCTGAACCAGCCCCAGCATTTT. Translating it yields CASSLRLNQPQHF.

Points on this clonotype: A much bigger clone sits one base away, suggesting this may be a read error. The chain links TRBV7-2 to TRBJ1-6; D is ambiguous. Germline V gene sequence: CDR1 SGHTA, CDR2 FQGNSA. The CDR3 contains 12 residues. CDR3 region: CDSTEPNSPLHF. CDR3 nucleotide sequence: TGTGACAGCACCGAACCTAATTCACCCCTCCACTTT.

This clonotype was found a few times. V is TRBV5-1 and J is TRBJ2-5; TRBD2 agrees at 8 bases. With V trimmed by 0 bases and J by 3 bases, 13 bases remained unmatched. Germline V CDR1 and CDR2: SGHRS, YFSETQ. The CDR3 sequence is 18 residues long. The CDR3 is CASSLGSFQGLVKETQYF. The CDR3 DNA sequence: TGCGCCAGCAGCTTGGGATCCTTCCAGGGACTAGTAAAAGAGACCCAGTACTTC.

The genes are TRBV2 and TRBJ1-1; the D is unclear. V lost 2 bases and J lost 3, with 10 bases in between. Looked up from germline, CDR1 is SNHLY and CDR2 is FYNNEI. This CDR3 is built from 14 residues. The CDR3 bases are TGTGCCAGCAGTGAAAGTGGCAGCTACACTGAAGCTTTCTTT. Protein product: CASSESGSYTEAFF.

This rearrangement joins TRBV5-1 to TRBJ2-2, with no clear D. The germline V gene encodes CDR1 SGHRS and CDR2 YFSETQ. The V end was cut by 0 bases, the J end by 3 bases, with 9 bases between. There are 15 residues in the CDR3. The CDR3: CASSLESGYTGELFF. CDR3 coding DNA: TGCGCCAGCAGCTTGGAGTCGGGTTACACCGGGGAGCTGTTTTTT. Filled out from reference TRBV5-1 and TRBJ2-2, the complete variable domain reads KAGVTQTPRYLIKTRGQQVTLSCSPISGHRSVSWYQQTPGQGLQFLFEYFSETQRNKGNFPGRFSGRQFSNSRSEMNVSTLELGDSALYLCASSLESGYTGELFFGEGSRLTVL.

CDR3 in amino acids: CASSVDSGRGETQYF. As DNA, the CDR3 is TGTGCCAGCAGCGTCGATAGCGGGAGGGGAGAGACCCAGTACTTC. V gene TRBV9 combines with J gene TRBJ2-5; 11 bases match TRBD2. The CDR3 has 15 amino acids. V trimming: 2 bases; J trimming: 4 bases; junction bases outside the gene matches: 4. The germline gives CDR1 SGDLS, CDR2 YYNGEE.

This clonotype has more than one count but fewer than ten. The V gene is TRBV5-1, the J gene TRBJ2-1; tentatively, D is TRBD1 (6 bases). Germline values: CDR1 SGHRS, CDR2 YFSETQ. V dropped 0 bases and J dropped 7 bases, with 14 bases sitting between them. The CDR3 has 15 residues. For the CDR3, the DNA is TGCGCCAGCAGCTTGGACAGGCTGGGGGCTAATGAGCAGTTCTTC. Residues: CASSLDRLGANEQFF.

Only a few counts were recorded for this clonotype. The V and J genes are TRBV12-3 or TRBV12-4 and TRBJ2-3; 7 bases are shared with TRBD2. The junction had 3 bases not matched to a gene; V was cut back by 2 bases and J by 1 base. This CDR3 is built from 15 residues. This chain's CDR3 is CASSLTTSGTDTQYF. The DNA for the CDR3 is TGTGCCAGCAGTTTAACCACTAGCGGCACAGATACGCAGTATTTT.

In the case of this clonotype: A read error may produce the germline difference seen at one junction end. This chain uses TRBV9 with TRBJ1-4, with D perhaps matching TRBD1 (6 bases). Germline loops: CDR1 SGDLS, CDR2 YYNGEE. The CDR3 totals 15 residues. The chain's CDR3 is CASSGQGSTNERLFF. The CDR3 nucleotides read TGTGCCAGCAGCGGTCAGGGGTCGACTAATGAAAGACTGTTTTTT.

A few counts support this clonotype. The chain joins TRBV20-1 to TRBJ2-3, with a weak D call TRBD2 (5 bases). Trimming removed 2 bases from V and 0 bases from J, with 9 bases in between. The CDR3 has 14 amino acids. Germline CDR1 and CDR2: DFQATT and SNEGSKA (reference sequence). The CDR3 DNA reads TGCAGTGCTAGACGGGGAACTAGCACAGATACGCAGTATTTT. This encodes CSARRGTSTDTQYF.

This clonotype showed up many times. The V and J genes are TRBV7-9 and TRBJ2-7; D ambiguous. V was shortened by 4 bases and J by 2 bases, with 12 bases between the two germline ends. This CDR3 has 14 amino acids. CDR1 and CDR2 (germline): SEHNR, FQNEAQ (reference sequence). The CDR3 region is CASSSMAMAYEQYF. CDR3 nucleotides: TGTGCCAGCAGCTCTATGGCCATGGCCTACGAGCAGTACTTC.

This clonotype was counted many times. The chain employs TRBV5-1 and TRBJ1-1; possibly TRBD1 for D (6 bases). This CDR3 contains 15 residues. Germline assignment: CDR1 SGHRS and CDR2 YFSETQ. V dropped 4 bases and J dropped 1 base, with 14 bases sitting between them. The CDR3 sequence: CASSTDSNQNTEAFF. CDR3 in DNA: TGCGCCAGCAGCACGGACAGTAACCAGAACACTGAAGCTTTCTTT. Full variable domain (missing parts from reference TRBV5-1 and TRBJ1-1): KAGVTQTPRYLIKTRGQQVTLSCSPISGHRSVSWYQQTPGQGLQFLFEYFSETQRNKGNFPGRFSGRQFSNSRSEMNVSTLELGDSALYLCASSTDSNQNTEAFFGQGTRLTVV.

This chain connects TRBV7-2 to TRBJ1-5; D uncertain. Germline V gene sequence: CDR1 SGHTA, CDR2 FQGNSA. This CDR3 comprises 14 residues. With 2 bases removed from V and 4 bases from J, the gap between germline ends came to 9 bases. CDR3 nucleotides: TGTGCCAGCAGCTTAACCCCCCGGAATCAGCCCCAGCATTTT. Translating it yields CASSLTPRNQPQHF.

This clonotype was observed at least ten times. The rearrangement joins TRBV21-1 to TRBJ2-1. TRBV21-1 is deemed a pseudogene. The CDR3 is 10 amino acids. CDR3 protein: CARAYNEQFF. The CDR3 DNA reads TGTGCCAGAGCCTACAATGAGCAGTTCTTC.

This clonotype was observed a single time. The chain combines TRBV7-2 with TRBJ2-1; D remains unclear. The CDR3 runs to 15 residues. Trimming left V 2 bases short and J 2 bases short, with 10 bases between. CDR1 SGHTA and CDR2 FQGNSA come from the germline V gene. The CDR3 protein is CASSLSFQPYNEQFF. For the CDR3, the DNA is TGTGCCAGCAGCTTATCTTTCCAGCCCTACAATGAGCAGTTCTTC.

This rearrangement joins TRBV5-1 to TRBJ1-2; weak D call: TRBD1 (5 bases). CDR3 length: 14 residues. V gave up 0 bases and J gave up 8 bases, with 14 bases separating them. Germline-derived CDR1 and CDR2 are SGHRS and YFSETQ. The CDR3 protein is CASSLDGRERGYTF. DNA of the CDR3: TGCGCCAGCAGCTTGGACGGCAGGGAGCGAGGCTACACCTTC. Supplemented by reference TRBV5-1 and TRBJ1-2, the full variable domain reads KAGVTQTPRYLIKTRGQQVTLSCSPISGHRSVSWYQQTPGQGLQFLFEYFSETQRNKGNFPGRFSGRQFSNSRSEMNVSTLELGDSALYLCASSLDGRERGYTFGSGTRLTVV.

The rearrangement links TRBV4-1 to TRBJ2-6; D is unresolved. The CDR3 loop spans 16 amino acids. Germline CDR1 MGHRA, CDR2 YSYEKL. V was shortened by 0 bases and J by 0 bases, with 6 bases between the two germline ends. For the CDR3, the DNA is TGCGCCAGCAGCCAAGATCAGGCCTCTGGGGCCAACGTCCTGACTTTC. This encodes CASSQDQASGANVLTF.

This clonotype was recorded a few times. This sequence joins TRBV7-2 and TRBJ1-1; no firm D call. V was trimmed by 0 bases and J by 4 bases, leaving 9 bases between them. Per germline, CDR1 SGHTA and CDR2 FQGNSA. The CDR3 extends over 14 amino acids. CDR3 region: CASSLALRTTEAFF. The DNA of the CDR3 is TGTGCCAGCAGCTTAGCTCTTAGGACCACTGAAGCTTTCTTT.

The rearrangement joins TRBV20-1 to TRBJ1-5; D gene uncertain. The V gene's germline CDR1 is DFQATT and CDR2 SNEGSKA (reference sequence). This CDR3 comprises 17 residues. V was shortened by 1 base and J by 4 bases, with 20 bases between the two germline ends. CDR3 coding DNA: TGCAGTGCTAGAGCCCTCCGAGGCCAGTTACAGAATCAGCCCCAGCATTTT. Protein product: CSARALRGQLQNQPQHF.

In its sample, this clonotype was seen a few times. The chain recombines TRBV5-1 with TRBJ2-2; 14 bases align to TRBD2. Germline V gene data show CDR1 as SGHRS and CDR2 as YFSETQ. The J segment lost 4 bases and the V segment lost 4 bases, leaving 6 bases of the junction unmatched. The CDR3 extends over 17 amino acids. The CDR3: CASSPGLAGAITGELFF. In DNA form, the CDR3 reads TGCGCCAGCAGCCCGGGACTAGCGGGAGCTATCACCGGGGAGCTGTTTTTT.

Worth noting for this clonotype: A clone one base away is much larger, so this may be a read error. This rearrangement joins TRBV20-1 to TRBJ1-2; 10 nucleotides line up with TRBD1. CDR3 length: 15 residues. CDR1 is DFQATT, CDR2 SNEGSKA, per germline (reference sequence). The J segment lost 7 bases and the V segment lost 0 bases, leaving 8 bases of the junction unmatched. In nucleotides, the CDR3 is TGCAGTGCTAGAGATCGGACAGGGGGTCTTTGTGGCTACACCTTC. Its protein product is CSARDRTGGLCGYTF.

This clonotype came up a few times. The chain employs TRBV5-1 and TRBJ1-1, with 9 bases fitting TRBD1. The CDR3 runs 16 residues. CDR1 SGHRS and CDR2 YFSETQ come from the germline V gene. V gave up 3 bases and J gave up 0 bases; unmatched junction bases: 6. The CDR3 loop is CASSSTGGAVNTEAFF. CDR3 coding DNA: TGCGCCAGCAGCTCTACAGGGGGCGCGGTGAACACTGAAGCTTTCTTT.

This clonotype was observed many times. This chain uses TRBV6-2 or TRBV6-3 with TRBJ2-3; the D gene is possibly TRBD1 (5 bases). Deletions cut 4 bases from V and 5 bases from J, with 13 bases between. In germline, CDR1 is MNHEY, CDR2 SVGEGT. The CDR3 contains 14 residues. The CDR3 bases are TGTGCCAGCAGTTTGGACATAGCAGGAGATACGCAGTATTTT. Amino acids: CASSLDIAGDTQYF.

This clonotype has only a few counts. The CDR3 reads CASSSRNTGSGEQYF. CDR3 coding DNA: TGCGCCAGCAGCTCCAGAAACACAGGGTCCGGGGAGCAGTACTTC. The chain combines TRBV5-1 with TRBJ2-7; D is perhaps TRBD1 (6 bases). The germline V gene encodes CDR1 SGHRS and CDR2 YFSETQ. V lost 3 bases and J lost 7, with 20 bases in between. The CDR3 is made up of 15 amino acids.

With regard to this clonotype: One end of the junction fails to match germline, which may point to a read error. The chain employs TRBV6-2 or TRBV6-3 and TRBJ2-2; no reliable D call. This CDR3 comprises 12 residues. From germline, CDR1 is MNHEY and CDR2 SVGEGT. This CDR3 reads CASSQVAGELFF. The CDR3, as DNA: TGTGCTAGCAGTCAGGTTGCCGGGGAGCTGTTTTTT.

V is TRBV6-6 and J is TRBJ1-4; 7 bases map to TRBD1. Looked up from germline, CDR1 is MNHNY and CDR2 is SVGAGI (reference sequence). The J segment lost 3 bases and the V segment lost 6 bases, leaving 4 bases of the junction unmatched. The CDR3 sequence is 14 residues long. CDR3 in amino acids: CASRGTASNEKLFF. The CDR3 bases are TGTGCCAGCAGGGGGACAGCCTCTAATGAAAAACTGTTTTTT.

This chain links TRBV20-1 with TRBJ2-5, with D unclear. In germline, CDR1 is DFQATT, CDR2 SNEGSKA (reference sequence). Trimming took 5 bases from V and 0 from J, leaving 13 bases between them. This CDR3 has 14 amino acids. The CDR3 region has the DNA TGCAGTGCTCCTATCCCCCCAGACCAAGAGACCCAGTACTTC. Its protein is CSAPIPPDQETQYF.